The sequence of this T cell receptor beta chain was determined in a study of shared clonotypes between healthy human individuals. Every immunoSEQ plate was one replicate of a subset's evenly spread DNA. Here immunoSEQ multiplex PCR was the method, and the copy in TCRdb shows in-frame clones only, minus some. The data hold nearly 1,000,000 clones, with 60% to 85% observed a single time. This clone showed up just a few times. Its antigen is still unknown. Overall study results and limits: The study generally estimated greater richness for naive than memory subsets.

This TCR was recovered from a man younger than 35 in good health. Material for sequencing was memory CD4+ T cells sorted from blood. The subset is: CD45RA-negative fraction.

CDR3 nucleotide sequence: TGTGCCAGCAGCTCTCTAGCGTCCCCCACAGATACGCAGTATTTT. Translated: CASSSLASPTDTQYF. This chain uses TRBV11-2 with TRBJ2-3; perhaps TRBD2 as D (6 bases). Germline V gene sequence: CDR1 SGHAT, CDR2 FQNNGV. Trimming pared 4 bases from V and 2 bases from J, leaving 13 bases between. CDR3 length equals 15 residues.